This record looks at one T cell receptor beta chain sequence and its context. The antigen it binds to is not known. Base qualities are not at hand, and no much larger clone is one base apart. This sample was included in a study of blood T cells in healthy people across ages (dated by TCRdb to 2014 to 2015). About the full investigation: In model experiments, roughly one uniquely barcoded TCR beta cDNA molecule per two T cells was captured by template switching. The study measured age-related changes in TCR beta repertoire diversity using deep sequencing normalized with unique cDNA molecular identifiers. Four age groups were formed from the donors: young (average approximately 15 years), middle-aged (approximately 41), aged (about 62) and long-lived (approximately 78). To avoid experimental bias, donors of different ages were spread randomly across the sequencing lanes. The study analyzed two additional independent replicas of 1 million unique cDNA reads from the same blood draw for two donors, one aged 18 to 29 and one aged 80 or older. Overall results and qualifications from the work: Since profiling was done on bulk unsorted PBMCs, naive and antigen-experienced compartments could not be conclusively compared. Estimates of total diversity from one million sequenced T cells were regarded as lower bounds and underestimates. Compared with the aged group, the long-lived group had more naive CD4+ T cells, fewer expanded clones and increased TCR diversity, a pattern suggesting age selection. There was a strong correlation between observed TCR beta diversity and the percentage of naive T cells measured by flow cytometry. Donor CMV infection status was unknown, potentially confounding age-related changes in expanded clonotypes. As age increased, observed TCR beta diversity per million T cells dropped in a roughly linear way, and a significant reduction was already evident by age approximately 40.

Libraries were made using 5' RACE. The listed sequencing device is Illumina HiSeq 2500. A second roughly 7 to 11 cycle PCR used a sample-barcoded 5' primer and a J-beta primer mix. Each TCR beta cDNA molecule received a unique molecular identifier from a template-switch 5' adaptor carrying 12 random nucleotides. Each sample yielded at least 3 million CDR3-containing paired-end reads. First-strand cDNA was synthesized from all RNA with the Mint cDNA synthesis kit, primed by a TRBC-specific oligonucleotide. Following uracil-DNA glycosylase treatment, all cDNA underwent a first 18-cycle PCR with the universal primers M1SS and BC2_uni_R. The paper's data handling went like this. For normalization, 1 million high-quality reads were randomly selected from each sample, with every read carrying a distinct molecular identifier. Instead of being binned into consensus sequences, reads with shared molecular identifiers were discarded. CDR3 identification, clonotype clustering and error correction used MiTCR with a Q25 quality threshold and the strictest error-elimination algorithm. Lower-bound total TCR beta diversity was estimated with a nonparametric unseen species model using Euler transformation. Clones were called with MiXCR by TCRdb after fastp trimmed the public reads at Q25, and only in-frame beta chains were retained. Each CDR3 protein gets just one entry, which takes the most common genes and DNA from the rows behind it. The V and J calls were determined by TCRdb, not by the authors. The sample has about 570,000 distinct CDR3 sequences on record, approximately 30% of them singletons. The ten largest clones capture 18% of the sample.

Donors were 40 or so systemically healthy Caucasian individuals from Russia aged 6 to 90 years. Ten milliliters of peripheral blood were drawn from each donor into EDTA-treated Vacutainer tubes. Ficoll-Paque density-gradient centrifugation was used to isolate PBMCs, with at least 7 million per sample. Total RNA was extracted from PBMCs with Trizol reagent, with at least 6 micrograms obtained per sample. For every donor, flow cytometry on a PBMC aliquot measured the percentage of naive CD45RAhigh/CD27high T cells. The germline V gene specifies ENHRY as CDR1 and SYGVKD as CDR2. The CDR3 runs 12 amino acids, cysteine and phenylalanine included. Only the CDR3 portion is preserved as DNA: 36 bases, with reading frame beginning at the first base. The junction carries 9 bases between V and J, which are trimmed by 6 bases and 7 bases respectively.

The clonotype originates from a woman in her 70s in good health. The rearrangement joined TRBV10-3 to TRBJ2-2; a tentative D call is TRBD2 (6 bases match). Source material: blood. The DNA is TGTGCCATCAGAGGACTAATCGGGGAGCTGTTTTTT. It codes for CAIRGLIGELFF.